This TCR beta chain stems from a study of immune evolution from preneoplasia to lung adenocarcinoma. Sequencing used immunoSEQ multiplex PCR; TCRdb keeps in-frame clones, though not all of them. The sample contains approximately 15,000 clones, approximately 85% of which appear only once. The CDR3 loop spans 13 amino acids. Germline CDR1 is SNHLY and CDR2 is FYNNEI. V lost 0 bases, J lost 4 bases, and 4 bases lay in between. Each case's diagnosis was confirmed by two pathologists on H&E. Sample: FFPE lung adenocarcinoma in situ tissue. This sequence joins TRBV2 and TRBJ1-5; D uncertain. The TCR comes from a donor older than 65 with lung adenocarcinoma. The CDR3 DNA reads TGTGCCAGCAGTGAAGCTGAAAATCAGCCCCAGCATTTT. Protein sequence: CASSEAENQPQHF.